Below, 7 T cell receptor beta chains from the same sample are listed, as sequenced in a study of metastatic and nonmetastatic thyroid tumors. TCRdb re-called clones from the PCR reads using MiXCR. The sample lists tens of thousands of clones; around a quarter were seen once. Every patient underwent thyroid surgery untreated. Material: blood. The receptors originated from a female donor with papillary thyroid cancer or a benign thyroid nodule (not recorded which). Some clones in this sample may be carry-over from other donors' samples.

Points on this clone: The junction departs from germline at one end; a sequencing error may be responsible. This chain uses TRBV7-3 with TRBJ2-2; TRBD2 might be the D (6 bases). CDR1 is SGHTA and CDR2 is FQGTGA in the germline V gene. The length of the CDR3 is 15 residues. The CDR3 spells CASRGTGLGTGELFF. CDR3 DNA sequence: TGTGCCAGCAGGGGGACGGGACTCGGCACCGGGGAGTTGTTTTTT. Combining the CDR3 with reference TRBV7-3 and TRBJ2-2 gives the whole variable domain GAGVSQTPSNKVTEKGKYVELRCDPISGHTALYWYRQSLGQGPEFLIYFQGTGAADDSGLPNDRFFAVRPEGSVSTLKIQRTERGDSAVYLCASRGTGLGTGELFFGEGSRLTVL.

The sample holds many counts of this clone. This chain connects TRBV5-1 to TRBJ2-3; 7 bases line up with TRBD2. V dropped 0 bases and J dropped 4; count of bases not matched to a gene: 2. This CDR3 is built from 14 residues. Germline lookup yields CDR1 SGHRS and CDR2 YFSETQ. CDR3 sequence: CASSLVAGADTQYF. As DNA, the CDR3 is TGCGCCAGCAGCTTGGTGGCGGGAGCAGATACGCAGTATTTT.

The CDR3 nucleotides are TGTGCCTGGAGTGGGGGGACCGGGACGGCAAATCAGCCCCAGCATTTT. It translates to CAWSGGTGTANQPQHF. V is TRBV30 and J is TRBJ1-5; D may be TRBD1 (5 bases). Trimming cost V 1 base and J 4 bases, with 17 bases left between them. The CDR3 extends over 16 amino acids. Germline CDR1 is GTSNPN and CDR2 is SVGIG (reference sequence). Combining the CDR3 with reference TRBV30 and TRBJ1-5 gives the whole variable domain SQTIHQWPATLVQPVGSPLSLECTVEGTSNPNLYWYRQAAGRGLQLLFYSVGIGQISSEVPQNLSASRPQDRQFILSSKKLLLSDSGFYLCAWSGGTGTANQPQHFGDGTRLSIL.

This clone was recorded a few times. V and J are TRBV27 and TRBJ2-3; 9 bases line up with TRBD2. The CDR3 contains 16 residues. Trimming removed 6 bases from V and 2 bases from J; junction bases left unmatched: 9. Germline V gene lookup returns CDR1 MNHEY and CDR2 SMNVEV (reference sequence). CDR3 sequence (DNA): TGTGCCAGCAGAACGAGCAGCGGGAGGACCACAGATACGCAGTATTTT. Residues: CASRTSSGRTTDTQYF.

The CDR3 loop is CASSELAGDSYEQYF. The CDR3 nucleotides read TGCGCCAGCAGCGAACTAGCGGGGGACTCCTACGAGCAGTACTTC. The V call is TRBV4-3, the J call TRBJ2-7, with 11 nucleotides matching TRBD2. Germline V gene sequence: CDR1 LGHNA, CDR2 YSLEER. The CDR3 is 15 amino acids. Trimming at V came to 5 bases and at J to 0 bases, leaving 3 bases not matched to a gene.

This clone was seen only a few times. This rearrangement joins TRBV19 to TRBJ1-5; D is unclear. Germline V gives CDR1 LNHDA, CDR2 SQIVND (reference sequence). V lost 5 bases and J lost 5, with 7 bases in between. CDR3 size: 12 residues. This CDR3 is CASSPRDQPQHF. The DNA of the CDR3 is TGTGCCAGTAGTCCGCGAGATCAGCCCCAGCATTTT.

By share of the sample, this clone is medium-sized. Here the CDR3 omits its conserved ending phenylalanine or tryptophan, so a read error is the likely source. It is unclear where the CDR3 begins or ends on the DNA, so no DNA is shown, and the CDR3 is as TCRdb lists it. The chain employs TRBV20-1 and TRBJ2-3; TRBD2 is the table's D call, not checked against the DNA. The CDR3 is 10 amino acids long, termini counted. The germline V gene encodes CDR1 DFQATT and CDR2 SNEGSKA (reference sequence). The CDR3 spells CSARDSGGDL.